This is a list of T cell receptor beta chains from one sample in a study of blood T cell repertoires in COVID-19. Assay used: immunoSEQ multiplex PCR; TCRdb lists only in-frame clones, some missing. Among 85,000 to 120,000 clones listed, 75% to 85% were seen once. The specimen was peripheral blood. Every receptor here comes from a man older than 75 with COVID-19, enrolled during active disease. The CDR3 runs from the conserved cysteine through the conserved F or W. D genes are given only for firm matches. Clone size, where shown, is once, few, many, or a class for clones that have expanded.

.,TRBV12-3/TRBV12-4,.,TRBJ2-5,TGTGCCAGCAGTAAGGAGGGTGCAGAGACCCAGTACTTC,CASSKEGAETQYF
many,TRBV27,TRBD2,TRBJ2-2,TGTGCCAGCAGTTTACGCGGGAGGAGCACCGGGGAGCTGTTTTTT,CASSLRGRSTGELFF
.,TRBV4-1,.,TRBJ1-5,TGCGCCAGCAGCCAAGAGAATACGAGGGTCAATCAGCCCCAGCATTTT,CASSQENTRVNQPQHF
few,TRBV18,.,TRBJ1-3,TGTGCCAGCTCACTCCTCCCTGGGGGCGCCGGAAACACCATATATTTT,CASSLLPGGAGNTIYF
.,TRBV5-5,.,TRBJ2-7,TGTGCCAGCAGCTTGCGGGGGATCTCCTACGAGCAGTACTTC,CASSLRGISYEQYF
once,TRBV5-5,TRBD1,TRBJ1-2,TGTGCCAGCAGCCCGAGGGGGCTGGAGTATGGCTACACCTTC,CASSPRGLEYGYTF
.,TRBV6-1,.,TRBJ2-1,TGTGCCAGCAGTGAACAACCGGGGGATGAGCAGTTCTTC,CASSEQPGDEQFF
.,TRBV5-1,TRBD2,TRBJ2-1,TGCGCCAGCAGCTTCCTAGCGGAGGGGTTGAATGAGCAGTTCTTC,CASSFLAEGLNEQFF
.,TRBV27,TRBD2,TRBJ2-7,TGTGCCAGCAGTTCCCGGACTAGCGGGAACGAGCAGTACTTC,CASSSRTSGNEQYF
once,TRBV6-5,TRBD2,TRBJ2-5,TGTGCCAGCAGTTACTCAGCCGGGAGGGAGACCCAGTACTTC,CASSYSAGRETQYF
few,TRBV15,.,TRBJ1-5,TGTGCCACCAGCAGGGACAGACGAGAACCCCAGCATTTT,CATSRDRREPQHF
once,TRBV6-5,.,TRBJ2-7,TGTGCCACCGCAGTAGTCAGGGAACTCGGGGAGCAGTACTTC,CATAVVRELGEQYF
.,TRBV12-5,TRBD2,TRBJ2-7,TGTGCTAGTGGTTTACTAGCGGGAGGTATGTACGAGCAGTACTTC,CASGLLAGGMYEQYF